This TCR beta chain was recovered during a study of cytomegalovirus exposure and HLA in healthy donors. Turning to the study itself: Approximately 81% of 350 to 400 genotyped donors fell in the Caucasian-associated ancestry cluster. Study results and limitations: Later analysis identified a missense DCLRE1C variant that was linked to TCR beta V- and J-gene trimming.

Germline assignment: CDR1 MNHEY and CDR2 SMNVEV (reference sequence). This CDR3 is built from 14 residues. V shed 6 bases, J shed 7 bases, and the junction held 4 bases outside the gene matches. With 60 Vbeta and 13 Jbeta primers, the PCR was carried out. Data came from immunoSEQ multiplex PCR; TCRdb stores just in-frame clones and leaves some out. The table lists around 110,000 clones, 65% to 90% of them singletons. This clone was observed many times. Its antigen is still unknown. This clonotype was obtained from a woman younger than 45 in good health and CMV-seronegative. The chain employs TRBV27 and TRBJ2-1; 12 nucleotides align to TRBD2. Input material: PBMCs. DNA for the CDR3: TGTGCCAGCAGCGGGGGGACTAGCGGGAATGAGCAGTTCTTC. Translated: CASSGGTSGNEQFF.